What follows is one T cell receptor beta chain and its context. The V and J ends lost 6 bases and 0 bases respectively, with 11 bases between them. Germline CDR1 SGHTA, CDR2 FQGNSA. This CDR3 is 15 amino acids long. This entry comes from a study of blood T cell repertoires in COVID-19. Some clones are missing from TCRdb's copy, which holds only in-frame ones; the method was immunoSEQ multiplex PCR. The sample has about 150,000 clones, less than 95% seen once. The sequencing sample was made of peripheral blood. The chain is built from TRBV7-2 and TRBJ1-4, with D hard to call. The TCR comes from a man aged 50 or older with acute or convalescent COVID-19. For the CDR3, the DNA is TGTGCCAGCAGAACCGGCGGGACAACTAATGAAAAACTGTTTTTT. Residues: CASRTGGTTNEKLFF. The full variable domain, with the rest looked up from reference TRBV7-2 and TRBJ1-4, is GAGVSQSPSNKVTEKGKDVELRCDPISGHTALYWYRQSLGQGLEFLIYFQGNSAPDKSGLPSDRFSAERTGGSVSTLTIQRTQQEDSAVYLCASRTGGTTNEKLFFGSGTQLSVL.